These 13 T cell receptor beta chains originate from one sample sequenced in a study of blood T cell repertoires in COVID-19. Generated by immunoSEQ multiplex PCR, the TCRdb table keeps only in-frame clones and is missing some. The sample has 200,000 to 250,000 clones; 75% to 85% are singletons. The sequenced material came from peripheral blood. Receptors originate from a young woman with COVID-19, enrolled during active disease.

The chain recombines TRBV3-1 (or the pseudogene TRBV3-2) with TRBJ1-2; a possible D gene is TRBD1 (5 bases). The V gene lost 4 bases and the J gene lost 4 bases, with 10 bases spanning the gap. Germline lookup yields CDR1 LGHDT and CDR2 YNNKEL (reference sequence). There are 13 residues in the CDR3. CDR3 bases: TGTGCCAGCAGCCCGGGACTGGCCTATGGCTACACCTTC. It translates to CASSPGLAYGYTF.

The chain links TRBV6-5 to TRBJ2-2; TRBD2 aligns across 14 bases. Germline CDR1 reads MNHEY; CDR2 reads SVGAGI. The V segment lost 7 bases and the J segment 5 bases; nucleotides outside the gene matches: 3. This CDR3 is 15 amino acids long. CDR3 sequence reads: CASKGTSGGTGELFF. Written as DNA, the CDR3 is TGTGCCAGCAAGGGGACTAGCGGGGGTACCGGGGAGCTGTTTTTT.

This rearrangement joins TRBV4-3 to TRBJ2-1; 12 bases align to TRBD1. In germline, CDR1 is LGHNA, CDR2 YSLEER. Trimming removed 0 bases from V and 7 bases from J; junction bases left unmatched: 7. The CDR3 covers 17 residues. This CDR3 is CASSQDRGGQGANEQFF. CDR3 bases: TGCGCCAGCAGCCAAGATCGTGGGGGACAGGGGGCGAATGAGCAGTTCTTC.

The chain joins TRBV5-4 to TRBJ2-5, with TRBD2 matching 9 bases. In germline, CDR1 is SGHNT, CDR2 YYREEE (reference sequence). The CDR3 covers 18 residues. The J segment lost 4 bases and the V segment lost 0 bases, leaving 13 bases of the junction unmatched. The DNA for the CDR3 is TGTGCCAGCAGCTTGGAACCCCCTAGCGGGACTTGGTTAGAGACCCAGTACTTC. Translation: CASSLEPPSGTWLETQYF.

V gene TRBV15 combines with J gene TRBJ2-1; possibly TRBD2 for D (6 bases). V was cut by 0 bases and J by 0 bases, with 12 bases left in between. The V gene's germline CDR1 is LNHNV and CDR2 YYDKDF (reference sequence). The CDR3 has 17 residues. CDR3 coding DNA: TGTGCCACCAGCAGAGACACTAGCACGCCCTCCTACAATGAGCAGTTCTTC. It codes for CATSRDTSTPSYNEQFF.

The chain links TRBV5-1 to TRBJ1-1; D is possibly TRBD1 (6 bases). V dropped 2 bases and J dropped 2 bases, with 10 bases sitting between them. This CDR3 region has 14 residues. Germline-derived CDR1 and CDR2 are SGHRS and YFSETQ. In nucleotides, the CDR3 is TGCGCCAGCAGCTTTGACAGGCTAAACACTGAAGCTTTCTTT. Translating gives CASSFDRLNTEAFF.

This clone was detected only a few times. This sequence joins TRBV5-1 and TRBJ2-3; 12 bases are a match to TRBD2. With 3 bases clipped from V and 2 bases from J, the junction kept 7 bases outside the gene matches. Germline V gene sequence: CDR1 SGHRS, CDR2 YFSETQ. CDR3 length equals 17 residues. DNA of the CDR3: TGCGCCAGCAGCTCGTTGACTAGCGGGGGCTCCACAGATACGCAGTATTTT. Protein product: CASSSLTSGGSTDTQYF.

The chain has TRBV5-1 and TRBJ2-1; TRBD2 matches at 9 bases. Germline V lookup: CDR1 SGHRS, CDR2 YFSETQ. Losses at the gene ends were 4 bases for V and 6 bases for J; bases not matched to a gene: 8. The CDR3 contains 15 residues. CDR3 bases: TGCGCCAGCAGCGGAGCCGGGACTAGCTCCAATGAGCAGTTCTTC. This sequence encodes CASSGAGTSSNEQFF.

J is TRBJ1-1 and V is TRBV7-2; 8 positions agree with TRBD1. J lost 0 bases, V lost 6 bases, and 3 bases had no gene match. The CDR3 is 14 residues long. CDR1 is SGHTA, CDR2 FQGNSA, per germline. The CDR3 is CASRLQGVNTEAFF. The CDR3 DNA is TGTGCCAGCAGACTACAGGGGGTGAACACTGAAGCTTTCTTT. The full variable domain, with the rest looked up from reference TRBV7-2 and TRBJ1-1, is GAGVSQSPSNKVTEKGKDVELRCDPISGHTALYWYRQSLGQGLEFLIYFQGNSAPDKSGLPSDRFSAERTGGSVSTLTIQRTQQEDSAVYLCASRLQGVNTEAFFGQGTRLTVV.

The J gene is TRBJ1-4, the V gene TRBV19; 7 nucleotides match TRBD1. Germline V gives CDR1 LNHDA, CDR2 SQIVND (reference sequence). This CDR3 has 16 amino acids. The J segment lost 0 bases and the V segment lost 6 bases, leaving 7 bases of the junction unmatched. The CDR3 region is CASRVTGIATNEKLFF. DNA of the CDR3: TGTGCCAGTAGGGTGACAGGGATTGCAACTAATGAAAAACTGTTTTTT.

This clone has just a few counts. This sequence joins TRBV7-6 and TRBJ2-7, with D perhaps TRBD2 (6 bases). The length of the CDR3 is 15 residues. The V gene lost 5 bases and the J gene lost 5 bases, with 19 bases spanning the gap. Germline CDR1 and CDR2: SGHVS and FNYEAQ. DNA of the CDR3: TGTGCCAGCAGCCCAGGGACTTCCTGGAGCCACGAGCAGTACTTC. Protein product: CASSPGTSWSHEQYF.

The CDR3 DNA reads as TGTGCCAGCAGCTTACAGGGAATGGACACTGAAGCTTTCTTT. Its protein is CASSLQGMDTEAFF. The genes are TRBV7-9 and TRBJ1-1; D perhaps matches TRBD1 (5 bases). CDR3 length: 14 residues. CDR1 is SEHNR, CDR2 FQNEAQ, per germline (reference sequence). V lost 2 bases to trimming and J lost 3 bases, with 10 bases between them.

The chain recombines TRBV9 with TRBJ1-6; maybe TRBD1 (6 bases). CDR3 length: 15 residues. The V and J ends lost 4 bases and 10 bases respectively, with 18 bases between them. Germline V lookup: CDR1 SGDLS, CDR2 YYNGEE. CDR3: CASSSQIGGNSPLHF. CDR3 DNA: TGTGCCAGCAGCTCCCAGATAGGGGGAAACTCACCCCTCCACTTT.